The 20 T cell receptor beta chains below come from one sample, sequenced in a study of blood T cell repertoires in COVID-19. The protocol was immunoSEQ multiplex PCR, while the TCRdb copy is restricted to in-frame clones and leaves out a portion. In the table there are about 270,000 clones, about 83% of which are singletons. Sequenced material: peripheral blood. These receptors were taken from a man at least 80 years old with acute or convalescent COVID-19.

V usage is TRBV2 and J usage is TRBJ1-6; no clear D gene. This CDR3 contains 15 residues. Germline assignment: CDR1 SNHLY and CDR2 FYNNEI. The germline V and J ends were trimmed by 1 base and 7 bases, with 11 bases remaining between them. CDR3 coding DNA: TGTGCCAGCAGTGAAGGTCCGGCGGGAAATTCACCCCTCCACTTT. Translating gives CASSEGPAGNSPLHF.

The rearrangement uses TRBV18 and TRBJ1-2, with no clear D. V was clipped by 2 bases and J by 0 bases, with 4 bases between them. Looked up from germline, CDR1 is KGHSH and CDR2 is LQKENI. This CDR3 has 13 amino acids. CDR3 residues: CASSPESNYGYTF. DNA for the CDR3: TGTGCCAGCTCACCAGAGTCTAACTATGGCTACACCTTC. Together with reference TRBV18 and TRBJ1-2, the CDR3 gives the full variable domain: NAGVMQNPRHLVRRRGQEARLRCSPMKGHSHVYWYRQLPEEGLKFMVYLQKENIIDESGMPKERFSAEFPKEGPSILRIQQVVRGDSAAYFCASSPESNYGYTFGSGTRLTVV.

The V call is TRBV27, the J call TRBJ2-2; D might be TRBD2 (6 bases). CDR1 and CDR2 from the germline V gene are MNHEY and SMNVEV (reference sequence). The CDR3 is 16 residues long. Deletions cut 5 bases from V and 0 bases from J, with 13 bases between. The CDR3 loop reads CASSKVGGANTGELFF. As DNA, the CDR3 is TGTGCCAGCAGTAAGGTTGGCGGGGCGAACACCGGGGAGCTGTTTTTT.

This chain connects TRBV27 to TRBJ2-3; 12 bases are a match to TRBD2. Germline lookup yields CDR1 MNHEY and CDR2 SMNVEV (reference sequence). The CDR3 extends over 15 amino acids. Trimming cost V 5 bases and J 4 bases; bases outside gene matches: 4. The CDR3 protein is CASSPRLAGADTQYF. The CDR3 bases are TGTGCCAGCAGTCCCCGACTAGCGGGGGCAGATACGCAGTATTTT.

J is TRBJ1-5 and V is TRBV28; no clear D gene. Germline loops: CDR1 MDHEN, CDR2 SYDVKM. V lost 2 bases and J lost 3, with 11 bases in between. This CDR3 is 15 amino acids long. CDR3 bases: TGTGCCAGCAGTTTAGGATCCGGGATCAATCAGCCCCAGCATTTT. Encoded protein: CASSLGSGINQPQHF.

This clone was observed once. The chain uses TRBV5-1 and TRBJ2-2; 8 nucleotides agree with TRBD1. Germline V gene sequence: CDR1 SGHRS, CDR2 YFSETQ. J was trimmed by 0 bases and V by 4 bases; bases with no gene match: 2. The CDR3 is made up of 15 amino acids. DNA of the CDR3: TGCGCCAGCAGCCGGACAGGGCCGAACACCGGGGAGCTGTTTTTT. Protein sequence: CASSRTGPNTGELFF.

The J gene is TRBJ1-6, the V gene TRBV3-1 (or the pseudogene TRBV3-2); TRBD1 is a possible D gene (6 bases). The V end was cut by 3 bases, the J end by 10 bases, with 16 bases between. Germline V gene sequence: CDR1 LGHDT, CDR2 YNNKEL (reference sequence). The CDR3 runs to 15 residues. CDR3 region: CASSHGGRDTSPLHF. CDR3 nucleotide sequence: TGTGCCAGCAGCCATGGGGGGAGGGACACGTCACCCCTCCACTTT.

The chain joins TRBV3-1 (or the pseudogene TRBV3-2) to TRBJ1-5, with TRBD1 matching over 10 bases. The germline CDR1 and CDR2 sequences are LGHDT and YNNKEL (reference sequence). The length of the CDR3 is 15 residues. J lost 4 bases, V lost 8 bases, and 8 bases had no gene match. Here the CDR3 DNA reads TGTGCCAGCGGGGACAGGGGTGTTGGAAATCAGCCCCAGCATTTT. Its protein product is CASGDRGVGNQPQHF.

The chain couples TRBV7-9 to TRBJ2-3, with D unclear. Between the trimmed V and J ends, which lost 4 bases and 4 bases, there was a span of 12 bases. Germline V gives CDR1 SEHNR, CDR2 FQNEAQ (reference sequence). CDR3 size: 14 residues. CDR3 nucleotide sequence: TGTGCCAGCAGCTCCCTAATAAACGCAGATACGCAGTATTTT. Its translation: CASSSLINADTQYF.

A few counts support this clone. The V and J genes are TRBV27 and TRBJ2-7; TRBD1 is a possible D gene (5 bases). The germline CDR1 and CDR2 sequences are MNHEY and SMNVEV (reference sequence). The CDR3 consists of 14 residues. The V end was cut by 4 bases, the J end by 0 bases, with 10 bases between. CDR3 coding DNA: TGTGCCAGCAGTTATCAGGGCTCCTCCTACGAGCAGTACTTC. Its protein is CASSYQGSSYEQYF.

This chain connects TRBV5-1 to TRBJ2-1; 8 nucleotides agree with TRBD2. V lost 4 bases to trimming and J lost 7 bases; unmatched junction nucleotides: 13. CDR3 length: 16 residues. Germline values: CDR1 SGHRS, CDR2 YFSETQ. Here the CDR3 reads CASSPGLAGPSNEQFF. CDR3 coding DNA: TGCGCCAGCAGCCCCGGACTAGCCGGCCCTTCTAATGAGCAGTTCTTC.

This clone was picked up many times. The chain's CDR3 is CASSETSVVQETQYF. The CDR3 DNA sequence: TGTGCCAGCAGCGAGACTAGCGTCGTTCAAGAGACCCAGTACTTC. This chain uses TRBV7-9 with TRBJ2-5, with 8 positions matching TRBD2. J gave up 2 bases and V 5 bases, and 7 bases lay outside the gene matches. Germline assignment: CDR1 SEHNR and CDR2 FQNEAQ (reference sequence). CDR3 length equals 15 residues.

The chain joins TRBV7-2 to TRBJ2-5; 9 bases line up with TRBD2. The CDR3 length is 19 residues. Germline trimming cut 1 base from V and 0 bases from J; bases unmatched to any gene: 12. Germline values: CDR1 SGHTA, CDR2 FQGNSA. The CDR3 region is CASSLGPFLGGGDQETQYF. CDR3 bases: TGTGCCAGCAGCTTAGGACCATTTTTGGGCGGGGGGGACCAAGAGACCCAGTACTTC. The full variable domain, rest sourced from reference TRBV7-2 and TRBJ2-5, is GAGVSQSPSNKVTEKGKDVELRCDPISGHTALYWYRQSLGQGLEFLIYFQGNSAPDKSGLPSDRFSAERTGGSVSTLTIQRTQQEDSAVYLCASSLGPFLGGGDQETQYFGPGTRLLVL.

The V call is TRBV24-1, the J call TRBJ2-1; possibly TRBD2 for D (6 bases). The CDR3 is 13 amino acids. Germline lookup yields CDR1 KGHDR and CDR2 SFDVKD. V shed 6 bases and J shed 4 bases, with 9 bases lying between them. The CDR3 protein is CATSLGGYNEQFF. The CDR3, as DNA: TGTGCCACCAGTTTGGGGGGATACAATGAGCAGTTCTTC.

The gene calls are TRBV2 and TRBJ2-3; possibly TRBD1 for D (6 bases). CDR3 size: 14 residues. Germline CDR1 SNHLY, CDR2 FYNNEI. V was shortened by 6 bases and J by 2 bases, with 12 bases between the two germline ends. In DNA form, the CDR3 reads TGTGCCAGCAGAGTGCAGGGGTTCACAGATACGCAGTATTTT. Translating gives CASRVQGFTDTQYF.

The gene calls are TRBV19 and TRBJ1-2; D is undetermined. The CDR3 consists of 13 residues. Trimming pared 5 bases from V and 6 bases from J, leaving 13 bases between. Germline CDR1 reads LNHDA; CDR2 reads SQIVND (reference sequence). In nucleotides, the CDR3 is TGTGCCAGTAGTGAGTTATGGGAGAATGGCTACACCTTC. Encoded protein: CASSELWENGYTF.

This sequence joins TRBV10-3 and TRBJ1-5; no clear D gene. CDR1 and CDR2 (germline): ENHRY, SYGVKD. The CDR3 extends over 15 amino acids. V lost 10 bases and J lost 5, with 21 bases in between. CDR3 residues: CASRAARTGDQPQHF. Written as DNA, the CDR3 is TGTGCCAGCCGTGCGGCTAGGACGGGAGATCAGCCCCAGCATTTT.

This rearrangement joins TRBV7-6 to TRBJ2-7; 12 bases fit TRBD2. Looked up from germline, CDR1 is SGHVS and CDR2 is FNYEAQ. V gave up 0 bases and J gave up 2 bases; unmatched junction bases: 5. This CDR3 contains 17 residues. The CDR3 here is CASSLAQGLAGTYEQYF. DNA for the CDR3: TGTGCCAGCAGCTTAGCGCAAGGACTAGCGGGGACCTACGAGCAGTACTTC.

The chain couples TRBV18 to TRBJ2-1; the match to TRBD2 covers 8 bases. The junction had 7 bases not matched to a gene; V was cut back by 6 bases and J by 0 bases. The CDR3 runs to 16 residues. The germline gives CDR1 KGHSH, CDR2 LQKENI. This CDR3 reads CASSSSAGGSYNEQFF. The CDR3, as DNA: TGTGCCAGCTCGTCAAGCGCGGGGGGCTCCTACAATGAGCAGTTCTTC.

The chain uses TRBV6-5 and TRBJ1-2; 8 bases align to TRBD1. The CDR3 has 14 residues. In germline, CDR1 is MNHEY, CDR2 SVGAGI. Germline trimming cut 7 bases from V and 4 bases from J; bases unmatched to any gene: 8. This CDR3 is CASKQGALGYGYTF. For the CDR3, the DNA is TGTGCCAGCAAGCAGGGGGCGCTGGGCTATGGCTACACCTTC.